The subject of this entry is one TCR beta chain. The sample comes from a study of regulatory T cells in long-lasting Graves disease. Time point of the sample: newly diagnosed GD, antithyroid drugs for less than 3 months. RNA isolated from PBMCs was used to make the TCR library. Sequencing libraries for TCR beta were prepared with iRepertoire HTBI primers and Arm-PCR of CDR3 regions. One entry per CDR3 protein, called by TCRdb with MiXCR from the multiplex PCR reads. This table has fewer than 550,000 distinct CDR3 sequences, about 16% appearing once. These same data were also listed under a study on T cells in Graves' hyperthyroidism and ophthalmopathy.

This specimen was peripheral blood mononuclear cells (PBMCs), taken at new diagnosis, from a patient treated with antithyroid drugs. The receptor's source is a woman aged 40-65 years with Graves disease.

CDR3 bases: TGTGCCAGCAGTTTATCGGTGTTAAACATTCAGTACTTC. Amino acids: CASSLSVLNIQYF. The chain combines TRBV27 with TRBJ2-4; the D is unclear. Trimming cost V 0 bases and J 6 bases, with 6 bases left between them. Germline V lookup: CDR1 MNHEY, CDR2 SMNVEV (reference sequence). This CDR3 has 13 residues.